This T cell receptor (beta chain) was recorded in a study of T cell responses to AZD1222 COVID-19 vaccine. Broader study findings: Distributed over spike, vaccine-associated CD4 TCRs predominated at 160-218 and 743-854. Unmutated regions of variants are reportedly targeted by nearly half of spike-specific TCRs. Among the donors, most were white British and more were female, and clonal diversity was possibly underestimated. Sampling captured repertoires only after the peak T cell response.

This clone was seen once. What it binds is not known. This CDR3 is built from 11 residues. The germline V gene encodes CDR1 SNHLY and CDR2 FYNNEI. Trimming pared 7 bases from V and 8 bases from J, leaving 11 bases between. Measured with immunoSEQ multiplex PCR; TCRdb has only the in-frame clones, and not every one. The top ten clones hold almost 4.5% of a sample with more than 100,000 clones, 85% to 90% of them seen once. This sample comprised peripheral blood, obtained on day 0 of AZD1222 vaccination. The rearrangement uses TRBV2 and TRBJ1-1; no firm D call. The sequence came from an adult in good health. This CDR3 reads CASTQRIEAFF. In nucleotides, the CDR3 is TGTGCCAGCACCCAGCGTATCGAAGCTTTCTTT.